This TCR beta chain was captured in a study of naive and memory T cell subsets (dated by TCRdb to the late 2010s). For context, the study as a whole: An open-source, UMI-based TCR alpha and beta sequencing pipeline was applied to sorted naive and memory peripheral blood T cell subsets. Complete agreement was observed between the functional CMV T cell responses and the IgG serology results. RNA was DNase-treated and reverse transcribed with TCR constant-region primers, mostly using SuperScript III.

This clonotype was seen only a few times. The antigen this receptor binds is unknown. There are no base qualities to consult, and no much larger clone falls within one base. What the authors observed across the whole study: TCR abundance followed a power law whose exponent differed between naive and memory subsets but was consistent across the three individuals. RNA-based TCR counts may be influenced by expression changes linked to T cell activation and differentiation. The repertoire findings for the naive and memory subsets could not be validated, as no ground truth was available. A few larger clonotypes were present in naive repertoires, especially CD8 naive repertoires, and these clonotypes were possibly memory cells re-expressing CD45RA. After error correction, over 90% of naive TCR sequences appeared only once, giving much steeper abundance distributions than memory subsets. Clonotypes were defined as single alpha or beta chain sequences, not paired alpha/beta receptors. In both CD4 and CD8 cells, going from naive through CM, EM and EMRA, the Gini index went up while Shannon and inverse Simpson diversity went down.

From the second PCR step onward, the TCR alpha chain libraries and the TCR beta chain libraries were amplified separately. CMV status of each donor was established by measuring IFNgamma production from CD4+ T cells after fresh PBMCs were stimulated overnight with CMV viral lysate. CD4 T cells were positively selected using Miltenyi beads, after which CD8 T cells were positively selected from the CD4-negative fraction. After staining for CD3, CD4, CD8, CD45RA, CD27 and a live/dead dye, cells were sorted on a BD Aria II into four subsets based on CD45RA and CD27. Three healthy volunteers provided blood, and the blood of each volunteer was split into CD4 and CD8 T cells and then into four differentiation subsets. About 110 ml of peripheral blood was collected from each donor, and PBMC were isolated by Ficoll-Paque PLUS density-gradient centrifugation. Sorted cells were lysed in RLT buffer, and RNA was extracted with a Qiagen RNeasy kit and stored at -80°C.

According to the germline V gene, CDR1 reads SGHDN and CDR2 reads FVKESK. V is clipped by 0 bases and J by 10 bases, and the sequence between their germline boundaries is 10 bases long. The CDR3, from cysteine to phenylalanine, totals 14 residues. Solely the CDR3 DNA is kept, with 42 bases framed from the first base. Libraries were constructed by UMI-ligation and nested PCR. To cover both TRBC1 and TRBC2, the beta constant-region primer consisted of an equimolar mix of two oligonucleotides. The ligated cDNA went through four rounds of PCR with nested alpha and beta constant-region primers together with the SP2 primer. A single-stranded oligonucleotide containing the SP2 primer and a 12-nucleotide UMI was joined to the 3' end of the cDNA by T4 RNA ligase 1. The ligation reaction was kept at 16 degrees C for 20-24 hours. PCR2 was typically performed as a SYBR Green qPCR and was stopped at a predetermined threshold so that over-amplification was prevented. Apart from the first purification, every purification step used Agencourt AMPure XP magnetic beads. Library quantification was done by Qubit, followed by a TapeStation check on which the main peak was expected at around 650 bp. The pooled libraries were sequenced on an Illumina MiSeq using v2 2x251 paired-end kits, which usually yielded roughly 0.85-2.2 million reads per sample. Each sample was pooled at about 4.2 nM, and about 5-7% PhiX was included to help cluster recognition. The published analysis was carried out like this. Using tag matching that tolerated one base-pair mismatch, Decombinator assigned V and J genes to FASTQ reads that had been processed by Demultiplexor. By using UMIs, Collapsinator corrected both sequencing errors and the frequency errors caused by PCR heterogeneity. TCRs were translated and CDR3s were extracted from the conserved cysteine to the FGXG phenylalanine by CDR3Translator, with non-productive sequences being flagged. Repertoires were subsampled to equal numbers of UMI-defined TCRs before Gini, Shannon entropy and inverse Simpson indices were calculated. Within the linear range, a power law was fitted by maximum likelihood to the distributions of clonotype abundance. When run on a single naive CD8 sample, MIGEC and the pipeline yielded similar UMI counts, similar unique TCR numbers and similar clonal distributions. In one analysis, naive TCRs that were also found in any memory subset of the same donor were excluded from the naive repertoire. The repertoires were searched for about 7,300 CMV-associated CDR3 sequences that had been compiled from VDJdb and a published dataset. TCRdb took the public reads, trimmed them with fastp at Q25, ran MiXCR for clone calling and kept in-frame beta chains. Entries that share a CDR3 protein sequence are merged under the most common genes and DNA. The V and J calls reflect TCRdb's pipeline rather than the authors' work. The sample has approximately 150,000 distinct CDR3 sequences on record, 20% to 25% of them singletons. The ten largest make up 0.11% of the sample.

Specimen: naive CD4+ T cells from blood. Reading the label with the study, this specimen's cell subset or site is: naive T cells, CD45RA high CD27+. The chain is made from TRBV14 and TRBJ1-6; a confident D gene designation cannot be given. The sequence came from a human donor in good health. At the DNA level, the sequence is TGTGCCAGCAGCCAAGAGGTTTACGGATCACCCCTCCACTTT. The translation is CASSQEVYGSPLHF.